This record concerns one T cell receptor (beta chain) sequence. Its antigen is currently unknown. The data were obtained in a study of cytomegalovirus exposure and HLA in healthy donors. This CDR3 region has 14 residues. J gave up 1 base and V 3 bases, and 3 bases lay outside the gene matches. Germline V gives CDR1 SGHAT, CDR2 FQDESV (reference sequence). Study-level results: In terms of immune exposure information, only CMV serostatus was available.

PCR used 60 Vbeta primers and 13 Jbeta primers. Repertoires were generated with immunoSEQ multiplex PCR, while TCRdb's copy carries only in-frame clones and drops some. The top ten hold roughly 3.7% of the sample, which has some 180,000 clones, over 70% seen once. The sample comprised PBMCs. The sequence derives from a woman aged 60 to 75 in good health and CMV-seropositive. The chain uses TRBV11-1 and TRBJ2-7, with 7 bases identical to TRBD1. Here the CDR3 DNA reads TGTGCCAGCAGCTTTTACAGGGGATCCTACGAGCAGTACTTC. Its protein product is CASSFYRGSYEQYF.